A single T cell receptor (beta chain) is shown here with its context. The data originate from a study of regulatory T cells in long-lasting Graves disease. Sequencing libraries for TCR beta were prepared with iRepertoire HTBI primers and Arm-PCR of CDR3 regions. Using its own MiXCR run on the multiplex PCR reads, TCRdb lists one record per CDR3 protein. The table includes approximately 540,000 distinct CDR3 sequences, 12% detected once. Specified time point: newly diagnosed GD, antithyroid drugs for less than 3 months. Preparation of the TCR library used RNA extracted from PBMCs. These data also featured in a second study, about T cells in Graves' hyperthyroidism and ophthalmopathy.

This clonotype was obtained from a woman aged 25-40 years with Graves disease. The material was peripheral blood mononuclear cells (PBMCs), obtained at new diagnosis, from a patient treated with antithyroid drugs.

The CDR3 region is CSAPAGGGSDTQYF. CDR3 sequence (DNA): TGCAGTGCGCCAGCGGGAGGGGGGTCAGATACGCAGTATTTT. V gene TRBV20-1 combines with J gene TRBJ2-3, with 10 bases matching TRBD2. V shed 6 bases and J 4 bases; nucleotides not matched to a gene: 7. Germline lookup yields CDR1 DFQATT and CDR2 SNEGSKA (reference sequence). The CDR3 totals 14 residues.